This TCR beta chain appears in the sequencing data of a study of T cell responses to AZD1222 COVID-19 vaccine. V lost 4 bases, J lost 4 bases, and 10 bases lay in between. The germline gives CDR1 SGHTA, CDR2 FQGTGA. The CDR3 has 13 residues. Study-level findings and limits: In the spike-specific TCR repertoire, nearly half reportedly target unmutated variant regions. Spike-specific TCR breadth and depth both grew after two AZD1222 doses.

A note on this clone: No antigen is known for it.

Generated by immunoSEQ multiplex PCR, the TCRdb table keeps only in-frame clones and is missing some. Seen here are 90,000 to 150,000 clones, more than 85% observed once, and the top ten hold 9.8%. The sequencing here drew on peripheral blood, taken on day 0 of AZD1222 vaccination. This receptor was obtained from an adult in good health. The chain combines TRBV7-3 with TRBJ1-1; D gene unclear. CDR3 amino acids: CASSSSGSTEAFF. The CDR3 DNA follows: TGTGCCAGCAGCTCCAGCGGTTCCACTGAAGCTTTCTTT.